These 25 T cell receptor beta chains originate from one sample sequenced in a study of brain metastases from non-small cell lung cancer. TCRdb's copy holds only in-frame clones and misses some; the assay was immunoSEQ multiplex PCR. The sample holds about 2,300 clones, more than 75% seen once. Input material: primary lung tumor tissue. These receptors originate from a donor aged 40 or older with non-small cell lung cancer.

A remark on this clone: Germline and junction disagree at one end, which may indicate a read error. The chain carries TRBV3-1 (or the pseudogene TRBV3-2) and TRBJ2-5; possibly TRBD1 or TRBD2 for D (6 bases each). In germline, CDR1 is LGHDT, CDR2 YNNKEL (reference sequence). The CDR3 is 17 residues long. The CDR3 DNA follows: TGTGCCAGCAGCCAAGACGACGGGGGCGAGTACCAAGAGATCCAGTACTTC. Translating gives CASSQDDGGEYQEIQYF.

This clone was counted between two and nine times. This chain joins TRBV27 and TRBJ2-3; no clear D. V was clipped by 3 bases and J by 3 bases, with 16 bases between them. CDR1 is MNHEY, CDR2 SMNVEV, per germline (reference sequence). The CDR3 covers 16 residues. The CDR3 here is CASSLTSMINTDTQYF. The CDR3 DNA is TGTGCCAGCAGTTTGACCAGCATGATAAATACAGATACGCAGTATTTT.

The chain combines TRBV7-2 with TRBJ2-5; possible D gene TRBD2, 6 bases. There are 13 residues in the CDR3. V was clipped by 3 bases and J by 3 bases, with 8 bases between them. CDR1 and CDR2 (germline): SGHTA, FQGNSA. The CDR3 sequence: CASSFQREETQYF. For the CDR3, the DNA is TGTGCCAGCAGCTTTCAGCGGGAAGAGACCCAGTACTTC. Looking up the rest from reference TRBV7-2 and TRBJ2-5 gives the full variable domain: GAGVSQSPSNKVTEKGKDVELRCDPISGHTALYWYRQSLGQGLEFLIYFQGNSAPDKSGLPSDRFSAERTGGSVSTLTIQRTQQEDSAVYLCASSFQREETQYFGPGTRLLVL.

Details on this clone: The junction shows a germline mismatch at one end, possibly a read error. The chain employs TRBV30 and TRBJ2-1, with no clear D. The CDR3 totals 13 residues. From germline, CDR1 is GTSNPN and CDR2 SVGIG (reference sequence). The CDR3 DNA reads TGTGCCTGGACCCGAAGCTCCTACAATGAACAGTTCTTC. It yields the protein CAWTRSSYNEQFF.

The chain's CDR3 is CASSFQLADTQYF. Here the CDR3 DNA reads TGTGCCAGCAGCTTTCAATTGGCCGATACGCAGTATTTT. This chain links TRBV11-3 with TRBJ2-3; D gene uncertain. Between the trimmed V and J ends, which lost 3 bases and 6 bases, there was a span of 10 bases. CDR3 size: 13 residues. Germline assignment: CDR1 SGHNT and CDR2 YENEEA. The whole variable domain, filled in from reference TRBV11-3 and TRBJ2-3, reads EAGVVQSPRYKIIEKKQPVAFWCNPISGHNTLYWYLQNLGQGPELLIRYENEEAVDDSQLPKDRFSAERLKGVDSTLKIQPAELGDSAVYLCASSFQLADTQYFGPGTRLTVL.

The V gene is TRBV7-2, the J gene TRBJ1-1; D is undetermined. Germline values: CDR1 SGHTA, CDR2 FQGNSA. The V gene lost 5 bases and the J gene lost 4 bases, with 14 bases spanning the gap. The CDR3 is 14 amino acids. The CDR3 coding sequence is TGTGCCAGCAGCACCTCTAACGGCCGCACTGAAGCTTTCTTT. Translating gives CASSTSNGRTEAFF.

This sequence joins TRBV6-4 and TRBJ1-1; D ambiguous. This CDR3 is built from 13 residues. The germline V gene has CDR1 MRHNA and CDR2 SNTAGT. V lost 3 bases and J lost 3, with 8 bases in between. CDR3 bases: TGTGCCAGCAGTGAAAAAGAGGACACTGAAGCTTTCTTT. It specifies CASSEKEDTEAFF.

This chain links TRBV2 with TRBJ1-6; TRBD1 matches 10 bases. V lost 5 bases, J lost 8 bases, and 3 bases stayed unmatched. The CDR3 runs to 14 residues. Germline V lookup: CDR1 SNHLY, CDR2 FYNNEI. In DNA, the CDR3 is TGTGCCAGCAGTCGGGACAGGGGTTATTCACCCCTCCACTTT. Translated, it gives CASSRDRGYSPLHF.

About this clone itself: This specimen includes other DNA sequences encoding the same CDR3. The chain recombines TRBV14 with TRBJ1-2; D ambiguous. Per germline, CDR1 SGHDN and CDR2 FVKESK. This CDR3 comprises 12 residues. V was pared by 2 bases and J by 1 base, with 2 bases between. In DNA, the CDR3 is TGTGCCAGCAGCCAACATAACTATGGCTACACCTTC. This translates into CASSQHNYGYTF.

This chain joins TRBV18 and TRBJ1-1, with D perhaps TRBD1 (6 bases). CDR1 and CDR2 from the germline V gene are KGHSH and LQKENI. This CDR3 has 13 amino acids. The ends were cut back, 5 bases at V and 5 bases at J, with 12 bases in the middle. The CDR3 DNA reads as TGTGCCAGCTCAATGAAGGGGGGAACTGAAGCTTTCTTT. Amino acids: CASSMKGGTEAFF.

This clone was detected once. This rearrangement joins TRBV2 to TRBJ1-2; D unclear. With 4 bases removed from V and 7 bases from J, the gap between germline ends came to 13 bases. The CDR3 length is 13 residues. Germline CDR1 SNHLY, CDR2 FYNNEI. CDR3 sequence reads: CASSVWTETGYTF. The DNA of the CDR3 is TGTGCCAGCAGTGTGTGGACGGAGACTGGCTACACCTTC.

The chain employs TRBV19 and TRBJ2-2, with D uncertain. The CDR3 extends over 13 amino acids. Trimming took 5 bases from V and 3 from J, leaving 7 bases between them. Germline V lookup: CDR1 LNHDA, CDR2 SQIVND (reference sequence). The CDR3 bases are TGTGCCAGTAGTTGGGCATACACCGGGGAGCTGTTTTTT. Translated, it gives CASSWAYTGELFF.

This clone was seen only once. The chain joins TRBV7-2 to TRBJ2-1; TRBD2 agrees at 8 bases. The CDR3 is 16 residues long. With V trimmed by 4 bases and J by 12 bases, 17 bases remained unmatched. Per germline, CDR1 SGHTA and CDR2 FQGNSA. The CDR3 here is CASSSLAGALVSGQFF. The CDR3 DNA follows: TGTGCCAGCAGCTCTCTAGCGGGTGCCCTAGTATCGGGGCAGTTCTTC.

This chain links TRBV4-2 with TRBJ2-2; unclear D gene. Germline assignment: CDR1 LGHNA and CDR2 YNFKEQ. Trimming took 2 bases from V and 4 from J, leaving 14 bases between them. The CDR3 consists of 16 residues. The CDR3 DNA reads as TGTGCCAGCAGCCAAACGCCGGGCTCCTTCACCGGGGAGCTGTTTTTT. This encodes CASSQTPGSFTGELFF.

J is TRBJ1-5 and V is TRBV7-2; weak D call: TRBD1 (5 bases). V dropped 2 bases and J dropped 5 bases, with 13 bases sitting between them. Germline CDR1 reads SGHTA; CDR2 reads FQGNSA. The CDR3 length is 15 residues. The CDR3 region is CASSLQSRADQPQHF. The CDR3 DNA is TGTGCCAGCAGCTTACAATCCAGGGCAGATCAGCCCCAGCATTTT. Full variable domain (rest looked up from reference TRBV7-2 and TRBJ1-5): GAGVSQSPSNKVTEKGKDVELRCDPISGHTALYWYRQSLGQGLEFLIYFQGNSAPDKSGLPSDRFSAERTGGSVSTLTIQRTQQEDSAVYLCASSLQSRADQPQHFGDGTRLSIL.

The rearrangement links TRBV9 to TRBJ2-3; tentative D call: TRBD2 (6 bases). This CDR3 comprises 16 residues. The germline gives CDR1 SGDLS, CDR2 YYNGEE. The V end was cut by 1 base, the J end by 4 bases, with 16 bases between. This CDR3 is CASSVRLPGVSDTQYF. CDR3 nucleotides: TGTGCCAGCAGCGTACGCCTGCCGGGAGTGTCAGATACGCAGTATTTT. Full variable domain (rest looked up from reference TRBV9 and TRBJ2-3): DSGVTQTPKHLITATGQRVTLRCSPRSGDLSVYWYQQSLDQGLQFLIQYYNGEERAKGNILERFSAQQFPDLHSELNLSSLELGDSALYFCASSVRLPGVSDTQYFGPGTRLTVL.

The chain joins TRBV6-1 to TRBJ1-1; D ambiguous. Trimming took off 1 base at V and 10 bases at J, with 19 bases between the two ends. This CDR3 contains 15 residues. Germline loops: CDR1 MNHNS, CDR2 SASEGT. CDR3 amino acids: CASSEGEGTPGGAFF. CDR3 DNA: TGTGCCAGCAGTGAAGGCGAGGGAACTCCAGGCGGAGCTTTCTTT.

The chain joins TRBV19 to TRBJ1-2; D not resolved. The V end was cut by 8 bases, the J end by 3 bases, with 10 bases between. CDR1 and CDR2 from the germline V gene are LNHDA and SQIVND (reference sequence). This CDR3 comprises 12 residues. CDR3 nucleotides: TGTGCCAGTCTTTTGCAGGACTATGGCTACACCTTC. It yields the protein CASLLQDYGYTF.

In its sample, this clone was seen once. V gene TRBV24-1 combines with J gene TRBJ2-1, with 10 bases identical to TRBD1. Germline CDR1 and CDR2: KGHDR and SFDVKD. This CDR3 region has 15 residues. Trimming removed 9 bases from V and 6 bases from J; junction bases left unmatched: 10. CDR3 sequence: CATRPGQGEVNEQFF. In DNA, the CDR3 is TGTGCCACCCGACCAGGACAGGGGGAGGTCAATGAGCAGTTCTTC.

The chain is built from TRBV5-4 and TRBJ2-2; perhaps TRBD1 as D (5 bases). Germline CDR1 and CDR2: SGHNT and YYREEE (reference sequence). The V end was cut by 4 bases, the J end by 3 bases, with 19 bases between. This CDR3 contains 17 residues. The CDR3 region is CASSTSQSRADTGELFF. The DNA of the CDR3 is TGTGCCAGCAGCACCTCTCAGAGCAGGGCTGACACCGGGGAGCTGTTTTTT.

V gene TRBV5-4 combines with J gene TRBJ1-2; unclear D gene. The CDR3 sequence is 15 residues long. Germline loops: CDR1 SGHNT, CDR2 YYREEE (reference sequence). Between the trimmed V and J ends, which lost 2 bases and 3 bases, there was a span of 14 bases. CDR3 region: CASSFGREAHYGYTF. CDR3 bases: TGTGCCAGCAGCTTTGGGAGAGAGGCCCACTATGGCTACACCTTC.

This clone has a single count. The chain is built from TRBV4-2 and TRBJ2-2; 9 bases are shared with TRBD2. V was clipped by 4 bases and J by 0 bases; unmatched bases: 3. Germline-derived CDR1 and CDR2 are LGHNA and YNFKEQ. The CDR3 consists of 16 residues. The DNA for the CDR3 is TGTGCCAGCAGCCGTCGACTAGCGGCGAACACCGGGGAGCTGTTTTTT. Translating gives CASSRRLAANTGELFF.

V is TRBV7-3 and J is TRBJ1-3; D uncertain. Germline lookup yields CDR1 SGHTA and CDR2 FQGTGA. V shed 1 base and J shed 4 bases, with 2 bases lying between them. This CDR3 spans 12 amino acids. The CDR3: CASSLNGNTIYF. The CDR3, as DNA: TGTGCCAGCAGCTTAAACGGAAACACCATATATTTT.

The rearrangement joins TRBV12-5 to TRBJ2-7, with D tentatively TRBD2 (6 bases). CDR3 length: 17 residues. Germline CDR1 is LGHNT and CDR2 is FRNRAP. The V gene lost 0 bases and the J gene lost 0 bases, with 15 bases spanning the gap. The CDR3 spells CASGLVRSSEHSYEQYF. CDR3 DNA: TGTGCTAGTGGTTTGGTAAGGTCTAGCGAACACTCCTACGAGCAGTACTTC.

The rearrangement uses TRBV2 and TRBJ2-1; TRBD1 or TRBD2 may be the D gene (5 bases each). This CDR3 spans 15 amino acids. CDR1 is SNHLY, CDR2 FYNNEI, per germline. V dropped 8 bases and J dropped 9 bases, with 23 bases sitting between them. The CDR3 here is CASLRGAGLLSEQFF. The CDR3 coding sequence is TGTGCCAGCCTAAGGGGAGCTGGACTTCTGAGTGAGCAGTTCTTC.